The clone carrying this TCR beta chain was counted at least ten times. TCRdb re-derived calls from the 5' RACE reads in MiXCR, one entry per CDR3 protein. The data contain some 130,000 distinct CDR3 sequences, around 7.9% of them seen just once; the ten biggest clones take up around 12%. The data belong to a study of CD8 T cells in ankylosing spondylitis. The germline gives CDR1 LNHDA, CDR2 SQIVND (reference sequence). The CDR3 is 13 residues long. V lost 1 base and J 4 bases, leaving 7 bases between the germline ends. The V gene is TRBV19, the J gene TRBJ1-2, with D unclear. The material sequenced was blood, either unsorted or a sorted T cell fraction (not recorded which). The receptor was isolated from a female donor with ankylosing spondylitis or in good health (not recorded which). The CDR3 sequence: CASSIGARYGYTF. The DNA of the CDR3 is TGTGCCAGTAGTATAGGGGCCCGCTATGGCTACACCTTC.